A single sample gave rise to the 23 T cell receptor beta chains below, sequenced in a study of blood T cells in healthy people across ages. Together with a sample-barcoded 5' primer, a J-beta primer mix was included in a second PCR lasting roughly 6 to 12 cycles. TCRdb ran MiXCR on the 5' RACE reads and lists one entry per CDR3 protein. The top ten hold about 0.8% of the sample, which has 800,000 to 1,300,000 distinct CDR3 sequences, 25% seen once. The same sample was also used in a study of T cells of mothers and their children.

Material for sequencing was blood. Receptors were obtained from a girl aged 2 to 9 in good health.

The chain employs TRBV7-3 and TRBJ2-5; D possibly corresponds to TRBD2 (5 bases). V lost 4 bases and J 5 bases, leaving 14 bases between the germline ends. Germline CDR1 and CDR2: SGHTA and FQGTGA. The CDR3 consists of 14 residues. The CDR3 spells CASSYRGFGETQYF. CDR3 sequence (DNA): TGTGCCAGCAGCTATCGGGGTTTCGGGGAGACCCAGTACTTC.

Comment on this clonotype: A junction end diverges from the germline sequence, so it may reflect a read error. This chain links TRBV6-6 with TRBJ1-1; TRBD1 might be the D (6 bases). This CDR3 region has 15 residues. The germline CDR1 and CDR2 sequences are MNHNY and SVGAGI (reference sequence). In DNA, the CDR3 is TGTGCCAGCAGATACTTGACGGCAGGGGAAACTGAAGCTTTCTTT. Translated, it gives CASRYLTAGETEAFF.

The chain employs TRBV29-1 and TRBJ2-1; 8 bases fit TRBD1. V dropped 3 bases and J dropped 5; count of bases not matched to a gene: 3. This CDR3 is built from 13 residues. Germline loops: CDR1 SQVTM, CDR2 ANQGSEA. Written as DNA, the CDR3 is TGCAGCGTTGACAGACAGGGGAACAATGAGCAGTTCTTC. Its protein product is CSVDRQGNNEQFF.

This clonotype was counted only a few times. This chain connects TRBV6-5 to TRBJ2-5; 7 bases are shared with TRBD1. The germline V gene has CDR1 MNHEY and CDR2 SVGAGI. V was pared by 6 bases and J by 7 bases, with 14 bases of the junction left unmatched. CDR3 length equals 15 residues. CDR3: CASRPTGRRGGTQYF. The CDR3 DNA reads TGTGCCAGCAGGCCGACAGGGCGGAGAGGAGGGACCCAGTACTTC.

The V gene is TRBV7-8, the J gene TRBJ2-5, with TRBD1 matching over 12 bases. The CDR3 sequence is 15 residues long. V dropped 5 bases and J dropped 7; count of bases not matched to a gene: 8. Germline V gene data show CDR1 as SGHVS and CDR2 as FQNEAQ. CDR3 residues: CASSHGTGGSRTQYF. CDR3 sequence (DNA): TGTGCCAGCAGCCACGGGACAGGGGGCTCGAGGACCCAGTACTTC.

This clonotype was counted a few times. The J gene is TRBJ2-3, the V gene TRBV4-2, with D tentatively TRBD1 (5 bases). This CDR3 has 16 residues. Germline CDR1 reads LGHNA; CDR2 reads YNFKEQ. V lost 3 bases to trimming and J lost 1 base, with 14 bases between them. CDR3 amino acids: CASSQEPRGGTDTQYF. The CDR3 DNA sequence: TGTGCCAGCAGCCAGGAACCTAGGGGCGGCACAGATACGCAGTATTTT.

The chain combines TRBV7-2 with TRBJ2-5; D is uncertain. Germline V gene sequence: CDR1 SGHTA, CDR2 FQGNSA. Trimming removed 4 bases from V and 3 bases from J, with 9 bases in between. CDR3 length: 13 residues. CDR3 sequence: CASSSFPEETQYF. The DNA for the CDR3 is TGTGCCAGCAGCTCTTTCCCAGAAGAGACCCAGTACTTC.

This clonotype was seen many times. V usage is TRBV6-5 and J usage is TRBJ1-4; D not resolved. Germline V CDR1 and CDR2: MNHEY, SVGAGI. With 0 bases removed from V and 11 bases from J, the gap between germline ends came to 19 bases. The CDR3 loop spans 16 amino acids. Written as DNA, the CDR3 is TGTGCCAGCAGTTACTCAATGGCTGGCGGCTATCGGAAACTGTTTTTT. Translating it yields CASSYSMAGGYRKLFF.

The sample holds many counts of this clonotype. V and J are TRBV9 and TRBJ1-2, with TRBD1 identical over 8 bases. Germline assignment: CDR1 SGDLS and CDR2 YYNGEE. J gave up 8 bases and V 4 bases, and 7 bases lay outside the gene matches. This CDR3 is built from 13 residues. The DNA for the CDR3 is TGTGCCAGCAGCTTCGGACAGGGTTGGGGCTACACCTTC. Translating it yields CASSFGQGWGYTF.

The chain has TRBV29-1 and TRBJ2-2; possibly TRBD2 for D (5 bases). V lost 6 bases and J lost 4, with 12 bases in between. CDR3 length: 13 amino acids. Germline V lookup: CDR1 SQVTM, CDR2 ANQGSEA. The CDR3 protein is CSVGSQTTGELFF. The DNA of the CDR3 is TGCAGCGTAGGGAGTCAGACCACCGGGGAGCTGTTTTTT.

This clonotype was seen only a few times. The chain recombines TRBV15 with TRBJ1-2; D unresolved. CDR3 length: 11 amino acids. CDR1 and CDR2 from the germline V gene are LNHNV and YYDKDF (reference sequence). V shed 0 bases and J shed 6 bases, with 2 bases lying between them. CDR3 protein: CATSREDGYTF. The CDR3 DNA follows: TGTGCCACCAGCAGAGAGGATGGCTACACCTTC.

This chain uses TRBV5-1 with TRBJ2-2, with TRBD2 matching 8 bases. This CDR3 is 14 amino acids long. The ends lost 4 bases at V and 4 bases at J; junction bases unmatched: 3. CDR1 SGHRS and CDR2 YFSETQ come from the germline V gene. The CDR3 region is CASSSGRGTGELFF. The CDR3 coding sequence is TGCGCCAGCAGCAGCGGGAGAGGCACCGGGGAGCTGTTTTTT.

This chain links TRBV6-2 or TRBV6-3 with TRBJ2-2; no firm D call. CDR1 is MNHEY and CDR2 is SVGEGT in the germline V gene. CDR3 length equals 12 residues. V shed 2 bases and J shed 8 bases, with 6 bases lying between them. The CDR3 reads CASSYVGGELFF. In DNA form, the CDR3 reads TGTGCCAGCAGTTACGTAGGAGGGGAGCTGTTTTTT.

This clonotype was detected a few times. This rearrangement joins TRBV29-1 to TRBJ1-1, with D maybe TRBD1 (6 bases). Germline CDR1 and CDR2: SQVTM and ANQGSEA. The CDR3 sequence is 12 residues long. V was cut by 5 bases and J by 5 bases, with 12 bases left in between. CDR3 in amino acids: CSVKRRGTEAFF. DNA of the CDR3: TGCAGCGTTAAACGCAGGGGAACTGAAGCTTTCTTT.

The CDR3 region has the DNA TGTGCCAGCAGTTACTCCTCCTATAGCACAGATACGCAGTATTTT. Translating it yields CASSYSSYSTDTQYF. This chain links TRBV6-5 with TRBJ2-3; D remains ambiguous. Deletions cut 0 bases from V and 0 bases from J, with 7 bases between. CDR3 size: 15 residues. Germline-derived CDR1 and CDR2 are MNHEY and SVGAGI.

V usage is TRBV3-1 and J usage is TRBJ2-1; 11 bases fit TRBD2. Germline-derived CDR1 and CDR2 are LGHDT and YNNKEL (reference sequence). J was trimmed by 8 bases and V by 4 bases; bases with no gene match: 4. The CDR3 is made up of 14 amino acids. The CDR3 coding sequence is TGTGCCAGCAGCCGCGTTAGCGGGAGGGATGAGCAGTTCTTC. Translating gives CASSRVSGRDEQFF.

This clonotype turned up a few times. A read error may account for a junction end that differs from germline. This chain uses TRBV5-6 with TRBJ2-1; no clear D gene. This CDR3 spans 8 amino acids. Germline V lookup: CDR1 SGHDT, CDR2 YYEEEE. This chain's CDR3 is CASSLGVF. The DNA of the CDR3 is TGTGCCAGCAGTTTGGGTGTCTTC.

The J gene is TRBJ2-5, the V gene TRBV11-2, with a weak D call TRBD2 (6 bases). Between the trimmed V and J ends, which lost 7 bases and 0 bases, there was a span of 18 bases. Germline CDR1 is SGHAT and CDR2 is FQNNGV. CDR3 length equals 16 residues. The CDR3 spells CASTNRGAGYQETQYF. The CDR3, as DNA: TGTGCCAGCACCAATCGAGGGGCGGGGTACCAAGAGACCCAGTACTTC.

The chain employs TRBV29-1 and TRBJ1-2; D is perhaps TRBD1 (5 bases). V was clipped by 7 bases and J by 1 base, with 19 bases between them. CDR3 length equals 15 residues. The V gene's germline CDR1 is SQVTM and CDR2 ANQGSEA. CDR3 nucleotide sequence: TGCAGCGGGGGGTTTCCAGAGACATTTAACTATGGCTACACCTTC. Protein sequence: CSGGFPETFNYGYTF.

The chain carries TRBV4-1 and TRBJ1-3, with 9 bases matching TRBD1. CDR1 and CDR2 (germline): MGHRA, YSYEKL. The CDR3 is 15 amino acids. V lost 1 base and J lost 8; bases outside the gene matches: 6. The CDR3 region is CASSQAGTGRDTIYF. DNA of the CDR3: TGCGCCAGCAGCCAAGCCGGGACAGGGAGGGACACCATATATTTT.

This clonotype has just a few counts. The rearrangement uses TRBV7-8 and TRBJ2-1; D uncertain. The CDR3 is made up of 13 amino acids. CDR1 and CDR2 (germline): SGHVS, FQNEAQ. Trimming removed 9 bases from V and 4 bases from J, with 13 bases in between. As DNA, the CDR3 is TGTGCCAGTAGCCAACTGCCTTACAATGAGCAGTTCTTC. Encoded protein: CASSQLPYNEQFF.

The chain links TRBV12-3 or TRBV12-4 to TRBJ1-2; perhaps TRBD1 as D (5 bases). The CDR3 is 13 residues long. V was shortened by 4 bases and J by 4 bases, with 10 bases between the two germline ends. The CDR3 DNA reads as TGTGCCAGCAGTTCTCTCGGGGGCTATGGCTACACCTTC. Translation: CASSSLGGYGYTF.

This clonotype was detected only a few times. The rearrangement joins TRBV7-2 to TRBJ1-5; TRBD1 is a possible D gene (6 bases). The CDR3 sequence is 15 residues long. Germline CDR1 SGHTA, CDR2 FQGNSA. Between the trimmed V and J ends, which lost 2 bases and 3 bases, there was a span of 11 bases. The CDR3 loop reads CASSLNPGANQPQHF. Written as DNA, the CDR3 is TGTGCCAGCAGCTTAAATCCGGGGGCCAATCAGCCCCAGCATTTT.